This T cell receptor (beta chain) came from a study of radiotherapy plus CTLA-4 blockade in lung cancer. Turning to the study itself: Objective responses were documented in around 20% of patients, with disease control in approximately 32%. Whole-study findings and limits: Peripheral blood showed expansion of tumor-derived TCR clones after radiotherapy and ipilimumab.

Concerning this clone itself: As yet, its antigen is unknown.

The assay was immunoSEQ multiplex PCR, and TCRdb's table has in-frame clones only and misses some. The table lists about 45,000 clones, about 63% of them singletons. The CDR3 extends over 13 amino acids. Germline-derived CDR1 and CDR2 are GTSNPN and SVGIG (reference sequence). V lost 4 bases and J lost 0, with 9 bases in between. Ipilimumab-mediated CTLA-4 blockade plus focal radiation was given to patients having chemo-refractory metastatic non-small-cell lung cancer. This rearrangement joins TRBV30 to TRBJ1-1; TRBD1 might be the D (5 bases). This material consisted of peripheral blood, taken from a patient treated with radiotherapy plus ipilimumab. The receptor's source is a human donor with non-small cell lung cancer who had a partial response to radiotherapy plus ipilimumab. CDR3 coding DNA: TGTGCCTGGATTGACAGCCTGAACACTGAAGCTTTCTTT. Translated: CAWIDSLNTEAFF.